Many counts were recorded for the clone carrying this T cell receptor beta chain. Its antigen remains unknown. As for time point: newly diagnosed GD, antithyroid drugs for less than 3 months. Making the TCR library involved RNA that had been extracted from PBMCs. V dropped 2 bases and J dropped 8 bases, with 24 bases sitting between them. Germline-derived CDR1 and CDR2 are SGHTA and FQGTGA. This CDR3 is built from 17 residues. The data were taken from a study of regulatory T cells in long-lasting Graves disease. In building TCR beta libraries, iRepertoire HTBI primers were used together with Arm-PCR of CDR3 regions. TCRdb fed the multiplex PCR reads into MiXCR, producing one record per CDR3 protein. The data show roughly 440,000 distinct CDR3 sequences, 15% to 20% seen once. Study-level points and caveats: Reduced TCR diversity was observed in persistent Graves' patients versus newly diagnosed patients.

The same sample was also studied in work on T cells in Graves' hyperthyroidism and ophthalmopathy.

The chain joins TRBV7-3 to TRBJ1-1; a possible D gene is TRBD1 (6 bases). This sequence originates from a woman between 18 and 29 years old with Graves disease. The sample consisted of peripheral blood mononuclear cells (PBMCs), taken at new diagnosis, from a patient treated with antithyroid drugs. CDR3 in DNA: TGTGCCAGCAGCTTAGACGGCGGGGCAGGGGCTTTAAGGGAAGCTTTCTTT. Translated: CASSLDGGAGALREAFF.